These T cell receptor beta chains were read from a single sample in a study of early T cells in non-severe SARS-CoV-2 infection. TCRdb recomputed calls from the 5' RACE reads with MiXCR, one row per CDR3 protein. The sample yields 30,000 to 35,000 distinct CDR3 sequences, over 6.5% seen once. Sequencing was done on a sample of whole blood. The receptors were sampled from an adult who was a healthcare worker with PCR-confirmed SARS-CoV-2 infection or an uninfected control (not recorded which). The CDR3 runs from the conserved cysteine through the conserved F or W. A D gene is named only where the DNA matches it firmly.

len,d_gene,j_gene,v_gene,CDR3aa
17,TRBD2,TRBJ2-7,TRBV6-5,CASSYSASGRALEEQYF
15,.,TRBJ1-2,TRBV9,CASSPRDPKGYGYTF
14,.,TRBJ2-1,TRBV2,CASLRDSFYNEQFF
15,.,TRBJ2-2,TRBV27,CASSSYGGLAGELFF
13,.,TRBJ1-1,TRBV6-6,CASRDITGTEAFF
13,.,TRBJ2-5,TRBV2,CASRWRREETQYF
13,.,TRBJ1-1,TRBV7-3,CASSPAGGTEAFF
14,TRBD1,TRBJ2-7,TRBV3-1,CASSQDGQGDEQYF
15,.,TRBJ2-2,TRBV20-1,CSAGGTHESGGELFF
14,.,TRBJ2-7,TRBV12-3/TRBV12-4,CASTPAEGSYEQYF
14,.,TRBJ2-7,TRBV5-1,CASSLEHYGYEQYF
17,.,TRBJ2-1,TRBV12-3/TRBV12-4,CASSSARGAGALDEQFF
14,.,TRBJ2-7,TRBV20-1,CSARVRDGPYEQYF
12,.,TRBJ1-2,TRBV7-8,CASSIDAYGYTF
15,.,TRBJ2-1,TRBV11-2,CASSFMRGRYNEQFF
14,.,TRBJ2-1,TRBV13,CASSPPGPYNEQFF
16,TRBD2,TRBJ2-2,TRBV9,CASSVTSGMNTGELFF